Here is one T cell receptor (beta chain) with its context. Its antigen is undetermined. The data originate from a study of cytomegalovirus exposure and HLA in healthy donors. Overall study results and limits: It was reportedly the case that the classifier diagnosed cytomegalovirus status with high specificity and sensitivity. The authors reported that TCR beta sequences could predict HLA-A and HLA-B alleles. These predictions were accurate for most subjects in the first cohort.

Primers for the PCR totalled 60 Vbeta and 13 Jbeta. Here immunoSEQ multiplex PCR was the method, and the copy in TCRdb shows in-frame clones only, minus some. The data show approximately 160,000 clones, with roughly four fifths seen just once and approximately 0.76% held by the top ten. Sequenced material: PBMCs. This TCR was recovered from a female donor in good health and CMV-seronegative.

The CDR3 region has the DNA TGTGCCAGCATTTCGGAAACAGGGAACACTGAAGCTTTCTTT. Its translation is CASISETGNTEAFF. The chain uses TRBV6-6 and TRBJ1-1; TRBD1 might be the D (5 bases). The CDR3 has 14 residues. Trimming took off 7 bases at V and 1 base at J, with 13 bases between the two ends. Germline CDR1 and CDR2: MNHNY and SVGAGI (reference sequence).